These T cell receptor beta chains were read from a single sample in a study of shared clonotypes between healthy human individuals. Clones were sequenced by immunoSEQ multiplex PCR, and TCRdb holds only the in-frame ones, with some missing. The sample gives fewer than 650,000 clones, 76% of which show up once; 10% to 15% is in the top ten. The source material was PBMCs. These receptors all come from a woman in her forties in good health. Some clones in this sample may be carry-over from other donors' samples. Each CDR3 is given with its conserved first and last residue. Fields, in order: V gene, clone size, J gene, CDR3 length, D gene, CDR3 DNA, CDR3 protein. A D gene is named only where the DNA matches it firmly. Part of the rows lack a size; the others show once, few, many or a class for expanded clones.

v_call: TRBV27
clone_size: few
j_call: TRBJ2-1
cdr3_length: 16
d_call: .
cdr3_nt: TGTGCCAGCAGTCCCACTCTCCTAGACCCCTACAATGAGCAGTTCTTC
cdr3_aa: CASSPTLLDPYNEQFF

v_call: TRBV19
clone_size: .
j_call: TRBJ1-1
cdr3_length: 16
d_call: .
cdr3_nt: TGTGCCAGTAGAGGGCTCAAACAGAGAATGAACACTGAAGCTTTCTTT
cdr3_aa: CASRGLKQRMNTEAFF

v_call: TRBV7-9
clone_size: few
j_call: TRBJ2-6
cdr3_length: 18
d_call: .
cdr3_nt: TGTGCCAGCAGCTTATTGCGCGGCCGGGTCTCTGGGGCCAACGTCCTGACTTTC
cdr3_aa: CASSLLRGRVSGANVLTF

v_call: TRBV28
clone_size: .
j_call: TRBJ2-1
cdr3_length: 15
d_call: TRBD2
cdr3_nt: TGTGCCAGCAGTTTGGGGCTAGCGGTGGACAATGAGCAGTTCTTC
cdr3_aa: CASSLGLAVDNEQFF

v_call: TRBV10-2
clone_size: .
j_call: TRBJ2-7
cdr3_length: 12
d_call: .
cdr3_nt: TGCGCCAGCAGTGAGCGGGTTCAGGAGCAGTACTTC
cdr3_aa: CASSERVQEQYF

v_call: TRBV2
clone_size: few
j_call: TRBJ1-2
cdr3_length: 15
d_call: .
cdr3_nt: TGTGCCAGCAGTGTGAGCCAGGGGATTGTCTATGGCTACACCTTC
cdr3_aa: CASSVSQGIVYGYTF

v_call: TRBV29-1
clone_size: .
j_call: TRBJ2-7
cdr3_length: 13
d_call: TRBD1
cdr3_nt: TGCAGCGCTGGGGGACAGGGTAGGGCCGAGCAGTACTTC
cdr3_aa: CSAGGQGRAEQYF

v_call: TRBV9
clone_size: .
j_call: TRBJ2-2
cdr3_length: 13
d_call: .
cdr3_nt: TGTGCCAGCAGCGTAGATTTTGCCGGGGAGCTGTTTTTT
cdr3_aa: CASSVDFAGELFF

v_call: TRBV28
clone_size: once
j_call: TRBJ2-3
cdr3_length: 14
d_call: .
cdr3_nt: TGTGCCAGCAGTCCTGCGCAAGGGGGATCTACGCAGTATTTT
cdr3_aa: CASSPAQGGSTQYF

v_call: TRBV2
clone_size: .
j_call: TRBJ1-2
cdr3_length: 13
d_call: .
cdr3_nt: TGTGCCAGCAGTGAAGGGCAGGTCTATGGCTACACCTTC
cdr3_aa: CASSEGQVYGYTF

v_call: TRBV7-9
clone_size: .
j_call: TRBJ1-1
cdr3_length: 15
d_call: .
cdr3_nt: TGTGCCAGCAGCTTAGATCAGGGGTCGATCACTGAAGCTTTCTTT
cdr3_aa: CASSLDQGSITEAFF

v_call: TRBV19
clone_size: .
j_call: TRBJ2-5
cdr3_length: 13
d_call: .
cdr3_nt: TGTGCCAGTAGTATTTTAGCAGAAGAGACCCAGTACTTC
cdr3_aa: CASSILAEETQYF

v_call: TRBV11-2
clone_size: .
j_call: TRBJ2-7
cdr3_length: 15
d_call: .
cdr3_nt: TGTGCCAGCAGCTTAGTCTCTTACAGCTCCTACGAGCAGTACTTC
cdr3_aa: CASSLVSYSSYEQYF

v_call: TRBV30
clone_size: .
j_call: TRBJ1-1
cdr3_length: 11
d_call: .
cdr3_nt: TGTGCCTGGACAGGGGCCGTTGAAGCTTTCTTT
cdr3_aa: CAWTGAVEAFF

v_call: TRBV5-1
clone_size: .
j_call: TRBJ2-5
cdr3_length: 14
d_call: .
cdr3_nt: TGCGCCAGCAGCTTGATGTGGAACCAAGAGACCCAGTACTTC
cdr3_aa: CASSLMWNQETQYF

v_call: TRBV5-4
clone_size: .
j_call: TRBJ2-2
cdr3_length: 16
d_call: TRBD2
cdr3_nt: TGTGCCAGCAGCTCTAGGACTAGCGGGAACACCGGGGAGCTGTTTTTT
cdr3_aa: CASSSRTSGNTGELFF

v_call: TRBV29-1
clone_size: few
j_call: TRBJ2-1
cdr3_length: 11
d_call: TRBD2
cdr3_nt: TGCAGCGTTTCCGGGGGGGGTGAGCAGTTCTTC
cdr3_aa: CSVSGGGEQFF

v_call: TRBV7-9
clone_size: .
j_call: TRBJ2-1
cdr3_length: 12
d_call: .
cdr3_nt: TGTGCCAGCAGCCTTCACTACAATGAGCAGTTCTTC
cdr3_aa: CASSLHYNEQFF

v_call: TRBV5-1
clone_size: few
j_call: TRBJ2-1
cdr3_length: 14
d_call: TRBD2
cdr3_nt: TGCGCCAGCAGCTGGGGGACTAGCTACAATGAGCAGTTCTTC
cdr3_aa: CASSWGTSYNEQFF

v_call: TRBV7-9
clone_size: .
j_call: TRBJ2-7
cdr3_length: 15
d_call: TRBD1
cdr3_nt: TGTGCCAGCAGCCCCCTCCGGGACAGGGGTTACGAGCAGTACTTC
cdr3_aa: CASSPLRDRGYEQYF

v_call: TRBV18
clone_size: .
j_call: TRBJ2-5
cdr3_length: 15
d_call: .
cdr3_nt: TGTGCCAGCTCACCACCGGTGGGAGGACAAGAGACCCAGTACTTC
cdr3_aa: CASSPPVGGQETQYF

v_call: TRBV5-6
clone_size: once
j_call: TRBJ2-2
cdr3_length: 15
d_call: .
cdr3_nt: TGTGCCAGCAGCTTTGACGGGAGAAACACCGGGGAGCTGTTTTTT
cdr3_aa: CASSFDGRNTGELFF

v_call: TRBV4-1
clone_size: .
j_call: TRBJ2-5
cdr3_length: 13
d_call: .
cdr3_nt: TGCGCCAGCAGCCGAAGGATTCGAGAGACCCAGTACTTC
cdr3_aa: CASSRRIRETQYF

v_call: TRBV6-6
clone_size: .
j_call: TRBJ2-4
cdr3_length: 13
d_call: .
cdr3_nt: TGTGCCAGCTCCCCAGGGGGGGTCAACATTCAGTACTTC
cdr3_aa: CASSPGGVNIQYF

v_call: TRBV27
clone_size: once
j_call: TRBJ2-7
cdr3_length: 14
d_call: .
cdr3_nt: TGTGCCAGCAGTTTGGCAGGCTCATCCTACGAGCAGTACTTC
cdr3_aa: CASSLAGSSYEQYF

v_call: TRBV5-1
clone_size: .
j_call: TRBJ1-4
cdr3_length: 14
d_call: TRBD1
cdr3_nt: TGCGCCAGCAGCACCGGGACAGGACTCGAAAAACTGTTTTTT
cdr3_aa: CASSTGTGLEKLFF

v_call: TRBV28
clone_size: .
j_call: TRBJ2-1
cdr3_length: 15
d_call: TRBD2
cdr3_nt: TGTGCCAGCAGCCCCCTAGCGGGAGTGGGAAATGAGCAGTTCTTC
cdr3_aa: CASSPLAGVGNEQFF

v_call: TRBV19
clone_size: .
j_call: TRBJ1-5
cdr3_length: 13
d_call: TRBD1
cdr3_nt: TGTGCCAGTAGTAAGAACAGGGGTCAGCCCCAGCATTTT
cdr3_aa: CASSKNRGQPQHF

v_call: TRBV7-8
clone_size: .
j_call: TRBJ2-7
cdr3_length: 15
d_call: .
cdr3_nt: TGTGCCAGCAGCTTAGAGGCCAGGAGGTCCTACGAGCAGTACTTC
cdr3_aa: CASSLEARRSYEQYF

v_call: TRBV10-2
clone_size: .
j_call: TRBJ1-1
cdr3_length: 15
d_call: .
cdr3_nt: TGCGCCAGCAGTGAGTCGGGAGTAACGAACACTGAAGCTTTCTTT
cdr3_aa: CASSESGVTNTEAFF

v_call: TRBV7-2
clone_size: .
j_call: TRBJ2-1
cdr3_length: 15
d_call: .
cdr3_nt: TGTGCCAGCAGCTTATTAGGGGGAGTGGCCAATGAGCAGTTCTTC
cdr3_aa: CASSLLGGVANEQFF

v_call: TRBV2
clone_size: many
j_call: TRBJ2-1
cdr3_length: 15
d_call: .
cdr3_nt: TGTGCCAGCAGTCCTCTGGGGTTAACCTACAATGAGCAGTTCTTC
cdr3_aa: CASSPLGLTYNEQFF

v_call: TRBV18
clone_size: .
j_call: TRBJ2-2
cdr3_length: 15
d_call: .
cdr3_nt: TGTGCCAGCTCACCCAGGGACGCGAACACCGGGGAGCTGTTTTTT
cdr3_aa: CASSPRDANTGELFF

v_call: TRBV28
clone_size: .
j_call: TRBJ1-2
cdr3_length: 13
d_call: .
cdr3_nt: TGTGCCAGCAGTTGGAAGGTGGACTATGGCTACACCTTC
cdr3_aa: CASSWKVDYGYTF

v_call: TRBV4-3
clone_size: few
j_call: TRBJ2-7
cdr3_length: 16
d_call: TRBD1
cdr3_nt: TGCGCCAGCAGCCAAGATTTAACAGGGGGCACCCACGAGCAGTACTTC
cdr3_aa: CASSQDLTGGTHEQYF

v_call: TRBV2
clone_size: .
j_call: TRBJ2-7
cdr3_length: 14
d_call: .
cdr3_nt: TGTGCCAGCGACCGGGGCAGTAGCTCCTACGAGCAGTACTTC
cdr3_aa: CASDRGSSSYEQYF

v_call: TRBV30
clone_size: few
j_call: TRBJ2-5
cdr3_length: 16
d_call: TRBD2
cdr3_nt: TGTGCCTGGAGTACCGGGACTAGCGAGTACCAAGAGACCCAGTACTTC
cdr3_aa: CAWSTGTSEYQETQYF

v_call: TRBV25-1
clone_size: many
j_call: TRBJ1-4
cdr3_length: 15
d_call: .
cdr3_nt: TGTGCCAGCAGTGACCCTCAGGTGTTCGATGAAAAACTGTTTTTT
cdr3_aa: CASSDPQVFDEKLFF

v_call: TRBV11-2
clone_size: .
j_call: TRBJ1-2
cdr3_length: 11
d_call: .
cdr3_nt: TGTGCCGGCGGGGACGGACAGTTTCTCGCCTTC
cdr3_aa: CAGGDGQFLAF

v_call: TRBV5-1
clone_size: .
j_call: TRBJ1-2
cdr3_length: 15
d_call: TRBD1
cdr3_nt: TGCGCCAGCAGCTTGGTATCGGGACAGGGGGCCGGCTACACCTTC
cdr3_aa: CASSLVSGQGAGYTF

v_call: TRBV28
clone_size: .
j_call: TRBJ1-2
cdr3_length: 13
d_call: .
cdr3_nt: TGTGCCAGCAGCGGCAGGGAGATCAGTGGCTACACCTTC
cdr3_aa: CASSGREISGYTF

v_call: TRBV7-9
clone_size: .
j_call: TRBJ1-4
cdr3_length: 17
d_call: .
cdr3_nt: TGTGCCAGCAGCTTAGGGGTGATAGCTGACAGCATTGAAAAACTGTTTTTT
cdr3_aa: CASSLGVIADSIEKLFF

v_call: TRBV11-1
clone_size: .
j_call: TRBJ2-5
cdr3_length: 13
d_call: .
cdr3_nt: TGTGCCAGCTCCAGGGGTTGGGAAGAGACCCAGTACTTC
cdr3_aa: CASSRGWEETQYF

v_call: TRBV30
clone_size: .
j_call: TRBJ1-2
cdr3_length: 16
d_call: TRBD1
cdr3_nt: TGTGCCTGGAGTGCGACGACAGGGAAGGTGAACTATGGCTACACCTTC
cdr3_aa: CAWSATTGKVNYGYTF

v_call: TRBV5-4
clone_size: .
j_call: TRBJ2-7
cdr3_length: 13
d_call: TRBD2
cdr3_nt: TGTGCCAGCAGCTTGAGCCTAGCGGGAGGGGGTAGCTTC
cdr3_aa: CASSLSLAGGGSF

v_call: TRBV30
clone_size: once
j_call: TRBJ1-4
cdr3_length: 15
d_call: .
cdr3_nt: TGTGCCTGGAGTGTACACGGGGGGGATAATGGAAAACTGTTTTTT
cdr3_aa: CAWSVHGGDNGKLFF

v_call: TRBV28
clone_size: .
j_call: TRBJ1-2
cdr3_length: 12
d_call: .
cdr3_nt: TGTGCCAGCAGCTCCGGGACCTATGGCTACACCTTC
cdr3_aa: CASSSGTYGYTF

v_call: TRBV5-1
clone_size: once
j_call: TRBJ2-7
cdr3_length: 15
d_call: TRBD1
cdr3_nt: TGCGCCAGCAGCTTGACGGACAGGGTCGAATACGAGCAGTACTTC
cdr3_aa: CASSLTDRVEYEQYF

v_call: TRBV4-1
clone_size: few
j_call: TRBJ2-7
cdr3_length: 18
d_call: .
cdr3_nt: TGCGCCAGCAGCCAAGGGATTTTCACCGACGGAAGCTCCTACGAGCAGTACTTC
cdr3_aa: CASSQGIFTDGSSYEQYF

v_call: TRBV28
clone_size: .
j_call: TRBJ2-3
cdr3_length: 12
d_call: .
cdr3_nt: TGTGCCAGCAGGACGGTAGCAGATACGCAGTATTTT
cdr3_aa: CASRTVADTQYF

v_call: TRBV30
clone_size: .
j_call: TRBJ1-5
cdr3_length: 13
d_call: .
cdr3_nt: TGTGCCTGGAGTCCGGCAGGAGATCAGCCCCAGCATTTT
cdr3_aa: CAWSPAGDQPQHF

v_call: TRBV7-9
clone_size: .
j_call: TRBJ2-7
cdr3_length: 18
d_call: TRBD2
cdr3_nt: TGTGCCAGCAGCTCTTTCTTAGGCGGGCTAGCGGACGTCTACGAGCAGTACTTC
cdr3_aa: CASSSFLGGLADVYEQYF

v_call: TRBV10-3
clone_size: .
j_call: TRBJ2-7
cdr3_length: 13
d_call: .
cdr3_nt: TGTGCCAGCAGTGACTACAGCTCCTACGAGCAGTACTTC
cdr3_aa: CASSDYSSYEQYF

v_call: TRBV18
clone_size: .
j_call: TRBJ1-4
cdr3_length: 16
d_call: TRBD1
cdr3_nt: TGTGCCAGCTCACCTAGGACAGGGACGACTAATGAAAAACTGTTTTTT
cdr3_aa: CASSPRTGTTNEKLFF

v_call: TRBV5-4
clone_size: .
j_call: TRBJ1-1
cdr3_length: 11
d_call: .
cdr3_nt: TGTGCCAGCAGCAAAGATACTGAAGCTTTCTTT
cdr3_aa: CASSKDTEAFF

v_call: TRBV4-2
clone_size: .
j_call: TRBJ2-7
cdr3_length: 16
d_call: TRBD2
cdr3_nt: TGTGCCAGCAGCCTCCGGGCTAGCGGGAGCCCTAGCGAGCAGTACTTC
cdr3_aa: CASSLRASGSPSEQYF

v_call: TRBV4-3
clone_size: .
j_call: TRBJ1-2
cdr3_length: 15
d_call: TRBD1
cdr3_nt: TGCGCCAGCAGCCCATCGACAGGGGGCTCCTATGGCTACACCTTC
cdr3_aa: CASSPSTGGSYGYTF

v_call: TRBV5-1
clone_size: .
j_call: TRBJ1-1
cdr3_length: 13
d_call: .
cdr3_nt: TGCGCCAGCAGCTTCGGAAAGGAGACTGAAGCTTTCTTT
cdr3_aa: CASSFGKETEAFF